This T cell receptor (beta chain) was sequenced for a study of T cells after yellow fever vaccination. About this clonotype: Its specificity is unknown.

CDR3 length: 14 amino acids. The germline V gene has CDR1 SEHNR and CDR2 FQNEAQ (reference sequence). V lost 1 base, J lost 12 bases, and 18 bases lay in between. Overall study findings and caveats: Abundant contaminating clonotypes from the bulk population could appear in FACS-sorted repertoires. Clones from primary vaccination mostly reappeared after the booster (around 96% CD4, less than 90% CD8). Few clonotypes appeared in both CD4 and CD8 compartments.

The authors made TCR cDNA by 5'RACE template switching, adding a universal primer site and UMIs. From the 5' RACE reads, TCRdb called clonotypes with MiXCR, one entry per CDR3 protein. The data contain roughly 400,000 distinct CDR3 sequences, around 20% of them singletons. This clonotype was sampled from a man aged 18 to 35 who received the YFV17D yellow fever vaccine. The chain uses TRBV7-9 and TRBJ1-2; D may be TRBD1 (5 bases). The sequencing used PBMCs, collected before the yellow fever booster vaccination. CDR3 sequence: CASSLGQFAPSNTF. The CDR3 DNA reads TGTGCCAGCAGCTTAGGACAGTTTGCCCCCTCGAACACCTTC.